This T cell receptor beta chain appears in the sequencing data of a study of blood T cells in healthy people across ages. Whole-study context: About one barcoded beta molecule per two T cells was the capture yield of template switching. The study's findings and limits: Roughly linearly, TCR beta diversity per million T cells fell as age increased.

It was with a sample-barcoded 5' primer and a J-beta primer mix that a second PCR of roughly 7 to 12 cycles was run. TCRdb processed the 5' RACE reads anew with MiXCR; each CDR3 protein has one entry. The data hold roughly 1.6 million distinct CDR3 sequences, with around 35% observed a single time. The sample holds a few counts of this clonotype. What it binds is unknown. Researchers collected about 9.1 milliliters of peripheral blood from every single donor. The CDR3 runs 16 residues. The germline V gene encodes CDR1 SGHTA and CDR2 FQGNSA. Unmatched junction bases numbered 13, after V lost 5 bases and J lost 5 bases.

This chain links TRBV7-2 with TRBJ2-7; 9 nucleotides align to TRBD2. The sequencing input was blood. The TCR comes from a woman between 25 and 40 years old in good health. As DNA, the CDR3 is TGTGCCAGCAGCCAAGCGGGCGGGAGGGGCATAAACGAGCAGTACTTC. This sequence encodes CASSQAGGRGINEQYF.